These 17 T cell receptor beta chains originate from one sample sequenced in a study of technical replicates of blood from a handful of donors. Sequencing used immunoSEQ multiplex PCR; TCRdb keeps in-frame clones, though not all of them. The table records roughly 80,000 clones, 85% to 95% of them present only once. Sequenced material: T cells isolated from PBMCs. Receptor source: a human donor in good health.

The chain carries TRBV6-5 and TRBJ1-1; D is unresolved. This CDR3 has 14 residues. Trimming pared 4 bases from V and 1 base from J, leaving 10 bases between. Germline V gives CDR1 MNHEY, CDR2 SVGAGI. The CDR3 sequence: CASSSSGRNTEAFF. The CDR3 bases are TGTGCCAGCAGTTCCTCGGGGAGGAACACTGAAGCTTTCTTT.

This chain joins TRBV6-1 and TRBJ1-4, with 10 bases that match TRBD1. The trim removed 3 bases at V and 3 bases at J, leaving 4 bases unmatched. The length of the CDR3 is 16 residues. CDR1 is MNHNS, CDR2 SASEGT, per germline. The CDR3, as DNA: TGTGCCAGCAGTGACCGGACAGGGGGAGCTAATGAAAAACTGTTTTTT. It codes for CASSDRTGGANEKLFF.

The rearrangement links TRBV7-3 to TRBJ2-5, with TRBD2 matching 14 bases. Germline-derived CDR1 and CDR2 are SGHTA and FQGTGA. The CDR3 has 18 amino acids. The V gene end was trimmed by 5 bases and the J gene end by 5 bases; junction bases not matched to a gene: 13. In nucleotides, the CDR3 is TGTGCCAGCAGCCCAGGGACTAGCGGGAGACTTGCGGGTGAGACCCAGTACTTC. It codes for CASSPGTSGRLAGETQYF.

The rearrangement joins TRBV7-2 to TRBJ2-7; D is possibly TRBD1 (5 bases). Trimming left V 2 bases short and J 5 bases short, with 16 bases between. Germline assignment: CDR1 SGHTA and CDR2 FQGNSA. This CDR3 is built from 15 residues. CDR3 nucleotides: TGTGCCAGCAGCTTAAAGGCAGGACACCTAAACGAGCAGTACTTC. Translated, it gives CASSLKAGHLNEQYF. The full variable domain, with the rest looked up from reference TRBV7-2 and TRBJ2-7, is GAGVSQSPSNKVTEKGKDVELRCDPISGHTALYWYRQSLGQGLEFLIYFQGNSAPDKSGLPSDRFSAERTGGSVSTLTIQRTQQEDSAVYLCASSLKAGHLNEQYFGPGTRLTVT.

V gene TRBV6-1 combines with J gene TRBJ2-2; weak D call: TRBD2 (5 bases). The CDR3 has 15 residues. The germline V gene encodes CDR1 MNHNS and CDR2 SASEGT. Deletions cut 7 bases from V and 0 bases from J, with 12 bases between. CDR3 coding DNA: TGTGCCAGCACCTCAGGACTCACGAACACCGGGGAGCTGTTTTTT. Its translation is CASTSGLTNTGELFF.

This rearrangement joins TRBV7-3 to TRBJ1-3; no reliable D call. In germline, CDR1 is SGHTA, CDR2 FQGTGA. The CDR3 length is 13 residues. Deletions cut 0 bases from V and 8 bases from J, with 8 bases between. The CDR3 region is CASSLTREDTIYF. CDR3 coding DNA: TGTGCCAGCAGCTTAACGAGGGAGGACACCATATATTTT.

The chain couples TRBV30 to TRBJ1-1; no clear D. The CDR3 sequence is 10 residues long. Germline V CDR1 and CDR2: GTSNPN, SVGIG (reference sequence). V lost 3 bases and J lost 7, with 6 bases in between. CDR3 coding DNA: TGTGCCTGGAGCTATAATGAAGCTTTCTTT. Residues: CAWSYNEAFF. The whole variable domain, filled in from reference TRBV30 and TRBJ1-1, reads SQTIHQWPATLVQPVGSPLSLECTVEGTSNPNLYWYRQAAGRGLQLLFYSVGIGQISSEVPQNLSASRPQDRQFILSSKKLLLSDSGFYLCAWSYNEAFFGQGTRLTVV.

The J gene is TRBJ2-1, the V gene TRBV29-1; 12 bases agree with TRBD2. The CDR3 consists of 16 residues. CDR1 is SQVTM and CDR2 is ANQGSEA in the germline V gene. J was trimmed by 1 base and V by 1 base; bases with no gene match: 2. Here the CDR3 DNA reads TGCAGCGTTGAAGGACTAGCGGGAGAATCCTACAATGAGCAGTTCTTC. This gives the protein CSVEGLAGESYNEQFF.

The rearrangement uses TRBV29-1 and TRBJ1-1; no firm D call. The CDR3 has 12 residues. CDR1 SQVTM and CDR2 ANQGSEA come from the germline V gene. V was clipped by 6 bases and J by 1 base, with 9 bases between them. The CDR3 here is CSVQDSNTEAFF. DNA for the CDR3: TGCAGCGTCCAGGACTCGAACACTGAAGCTTTCTTT.

The chain carries TRBV6-1 and TRBJ2-1; D is unclear. Trimming left V 2 bases short and J 2 bases short, with 13 bases between. Germline loops: CDR1 MNHNS, CDR2 SASEGT. CDR3 length equals 16 residues. For the CDR3, the DNA is TGTGCCAGCAGTGAAACTACCGCATCTGCCTACAATGAGCAGTTCTTC. Protein sequence: CASSETTASAYNEQFF.

The J gene is TRBJ2-1, the V gene TRBV5-1; no clear D. The CDR3 contains 14 residues. V lost 0 bases to trimming and J lost 9 bases, with 13 bases between them. Germline V lookup: CDR1 SGHRS, CDR2 YFSETQ. CDR3 DNA: TGCGCCAGCAGCTTGGTGGTAGTCCAAAGTGAGCAGTTCTTC. It translates to CASSLVVVQSEQFF.

This sequence joins TRBV5-1 and TRBJ2-1, with TRBD2 matching over 13 bases. The CDR3 sequence is 16 residues long. Germline lookup yields CDR1 SGHRS and CDR2 YFSETQ. Trimming took 1 base from V and 6 from J; bases not matched to a gene: 4. CDR3 sequence reads: CASSLQGTSGTNEQFF. In DNA form, the CDR3 reads TGCGCCAGCAGCTTGCAAGGGACTAGCGGGACCAATGAGCAGTTCTTC.

The gene calls are TRBV27 and TRBJ2-5, with D unclear. Per germline, CDR1 MNHEY and CDR2 SMNVEV (reference sequence). The CDR3 totals 14 residues. The germline V and J ends were trimmed by 4 bases and 5 bases, with 14 bases remaining between them. The CDR3 region has the DNA TGTGCCAGCAGTTACCTCGCCCGGTTGGAGACCCAGTACTTC. It is translated as CASSYLARLETQYF.

V usage is TRBV2 and J usage is TRBJ2-1; D may be TRBD2 (6 bases). Trimming stripped 0 bases from V and 8 bases from J, with 17 bases between. CDR1 is SNHLY, CDR2 FYNNEI, per germline. There are 16 residues in the CDR3. The CDR3 region has the DNA TGTGCCAGCAGTGAAGCGCAGTTTACTAGCTTTGATGAGCAGTTCTTC. Translation gives CASSEAQFTSFDEQFF.

CDR3 residues: CASSGQVNTEAFF. The CDR3 region has the DNA TGTGCCAGCAGCGGCCAGGTGAACACTGAAGCTTTCTTT. This rearrangement joins TRBV9 to TRBJ1-1; D gene ambiguous. Germline values: CDR1 SGDLS, CDR2 YYNGEE. V was clipped by 3 bases and J by 0 bases, with 6 bases between them. CDR3 length equals 13 residues. Full variable domain (missing parts from reference TRBV9 and TRBJ1-1): DSGVTQTPKHLITATGQRVTLRCSPRSGDLSVYWYQQSLDQGLQFLIQYYNGEERAKGNILERFSAQQFPDLHSELNLSSLELGDSALYFCASSGQVNTEAFFGQGTRLTVV.

In this sample, this clone turned up once. The rearrangement uses TRBV4-1 and TRBJ2-3; D gene uncertain. CDR1 MGHRA and CDR2 YSYEKL come from the germline V gene. Trimming took 1 base from V and 2 from J, leaving 10 bases between them. The CDR3 extends over 15 amino acids. The CDR3 reads CASSQVVVITDTQYF. The CDR3 DNA is TGCGCCAGCAGCCAAGTTGTTGTTATCACAGATACGCAGTATTTT.

The chain carries TRBV27 and TRBJ2-4, with no clear D. Germline CDR1 and CDR2: MNHEY and SMNVEV (reference sequence). V was pared by 0 bases and J by 1 base, with 4 bases between. This CDR3 spans 14 amino acids. In DNA form, the CDR3 reads TGTGCCAGCAGTTTATCCCGGGCCAAAAACATTCAGTACTTC. Its translation: CASSLSRAKNIQYF.